This T cell receptor (beta chain) is from a study of blood T cell repertoires in COVID-19. The ends were cut back, 5 bases at V and 7 bases at J, with 15 bases in the middle. The germline V gene encodes CDR1 SGHTA and CDR2 FQGNSA. This CDR3 spans 15 amino acids. This clone was observed a single time. The table came from immunoSEQ multiplex PCR; TCRdb's copy has only in-frame clones and leaves some out. The sample has approximately 150,000 clones; roughly 87% are singletons. The chain employs TRBV7-2 and TRBJ1-6; D gene ambiguous. The sequenced sample was peripheral blood. The receptor was derived from a human donor in a cohort sampled during active COVID-19. For the CDR3, the DNA is TGTGCCAGCAGCACCCGGACCGGGAGCAATTCACCCCTCCACTTT. Translated: CASSTRTGSNSPLHF.